A single sample is the source of the 3 T cell receptor beta chains below, sequenced in a study of T cell repertoires in cytomegalovirus infection. Their antigens are not known. TCRdb reprocessed the reads via MiXCR and lists one record per CDR3 protein. The sample carries under 300,000 distinct CDR3 sequences, around 20% recorded once. This specimen consisted of cultured PBMCs, obtained from culture after CMV antigen stimulation. All receptors come from a human donor in good health (CMV status not recorded). Some clones in this sample may be carry-over from other donors' samples.

V is TRBV30 and J is TRBJ1-4; D remains unclear. Trimming took off 4 bases at V and 4 bases at J, with 13 bases between the two ends. CDR3 length: 14 residues. Germline-derived CDR1 and CDR2 are GTSNPN and SVGIG (reference sequence). In DNA, the CDR3 is TGTGCCTGGACCCGATCAGAAAATAATGAAAAACTGTTTTTT. It translates to CAWTRSENNEKLFF.

This clonotype was observed at least ten times. This chain joins TRBV7-2 and TRBJ1-2; D not resolved. Per germline, CDR1 SGHTA and CDR2 FQGNSA. The CDR3 is made up of 14 amino acids. The V gene lost 4 bases and the J gene lost 7 bases, with 16 bases spanning the gap. The CDR3, as DNA: TGTGCCAGCAGCTCTAGCGGGAGATCGCGTGGCTACACCTTC. Translation: CASSSSGRSRGYTF.

CDR3 DNA: TGTGCCAGCAGTTTGGGACTAGCGGGAGTTAGCGGGGAGCTGTTTTTT. Its protein product is CASSLGLAGVSGELFF. This chain links TRBV12-3 or TRBV12-4 with TRBJ2-2; 14 bases map to TRBD2. There are 16 residues in the CDR3. After removal of 3 bases from V and 7 bases from J, the junction contained 4 bases not matched to a gene.